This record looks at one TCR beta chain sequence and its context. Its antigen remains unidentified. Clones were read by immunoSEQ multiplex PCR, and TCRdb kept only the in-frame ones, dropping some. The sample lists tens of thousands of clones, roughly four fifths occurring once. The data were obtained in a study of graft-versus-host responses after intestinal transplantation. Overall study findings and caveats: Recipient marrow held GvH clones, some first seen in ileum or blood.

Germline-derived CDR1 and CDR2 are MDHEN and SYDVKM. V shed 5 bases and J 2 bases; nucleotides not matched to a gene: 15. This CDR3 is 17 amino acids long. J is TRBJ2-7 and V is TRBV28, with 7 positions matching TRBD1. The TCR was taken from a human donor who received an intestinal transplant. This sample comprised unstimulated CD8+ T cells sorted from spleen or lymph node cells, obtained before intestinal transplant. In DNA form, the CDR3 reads TGTGCCAGCAGTCCCCATGCAGACAGGGAAAGTGCCTACGAGCAGTACTTC. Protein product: CASSPHADRESAYEQYF. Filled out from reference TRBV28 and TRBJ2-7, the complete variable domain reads DVKVTQSSRYLVKRTGEKVFLECVQDMDHENMFWYRQDPGLGLRLIYFSYDVKMKEKGDIPEGYSVSREKKERFSLILESASTNQTSMYLCASSPHADRESAYEQYFGPGTRLTVT.